A single sample is the source of the 12 T cell receptor beta chains below, sequenced in a study of T cell responses to AZD1222 COVID-19 vaccine. Profiling relied on immunoSEQ multiplex PCR, and the TCRdb table lists in-frame clones only, not all of them. The table records around 120,000 clones, about 90% of them present only once. The source material was peripheral blood, sampled 28 days after the second AZD1222 dose. Receptors were obtained from an adult who received the AZD1222 COVID-19 vaccine.

This clone was detected a few times. The V call is TRBV5-1, the J call TRBJ1-2; D gene ambiguous. V was clipped by 4 bases and J by 0 bases, with 13 bases between them. The germline V gene has CDR1 SGHRS and CDR2 YFSETQ. CDR3 length: 15 residues. The CDR3: CASSQGAAANYGYTF. The CDR3 bases are TGCGCCAGCAGCCAAGGCGCGGCGGCTAACTATGGCTACACCTTC.

DNA of the CDR3: TGTGCCAGCAGTGGACAGGGGATCGGGAGTCAGCCCCAGCATTTT. Its translation is CASSGQGIGSQPQHF. The chain uses TRBV2 and TRBJ1-5; 8 bases are shared with TRBD1. The trim removed 4 bases at V and 6 bases at J, leaving 8 bases unmatched. CDR1 is SNHLY, CDR2 FYNNEI, per germline. The CDR3 is 15 amino acids.

This clone has only one observation. The chain is built from TRBV21-1 and TRBJ2-6. TRBV21-1 is marked as a pseudogene. The CDR3 runs to 16 residues. CDR3 protein: CASKNGSPSGANVLTF. CDR3 in DNA: TGTGCCAGCAAAAATGGGTCACCCTCTGGGGCCAACGTCCTGACTTTC.

This clone was recorded only once. The CDR3 protein is CATSKRLAGVSEQYF. CDR3 DNA: TGTGCCACCTCAAAGCGTCTAGCGGGGGTGAGCGAGCAGTACTTC. The rearrangement links TRBV2 to TRBJ2-7; 10 bases agree with TRBD2. Germline V gene data show CDR1 as SNHLY and CDR2 as FYNNEI. V lost 10 bases and J lost 6; bases outside the gene matches: 15. CDR3 length: 15 amino acids.

The gene calls are TRBV5-4 and TRBJ2-5; 7 positions match TRBD1. Germline-derived CDR1 and CDR2 are SGHNT and YYREEE (reference sequence). V shed 0 bases and J 5 bases; nucleotides not matched to a gene: 4. This CDR3 has 14 residues. The CDR3 nucleotides are TGTGCCAGCAGCTTGGGTACAGGGGAGGAGACCCAGTACTTC. Translation: CASSLGTGEETQYF.

The rearrangement links TRBV15 to TRBJ1-1; TRBD1 matches 7 bases. Trimming cost V 4 bases and J 1 base; bases outside gene matches: 3. CDR3 length equals 14 residues. Per the germline V gene, CDR1 is LNHNV and CDR2 is YYDKDF (reference sequence). The CDR3: CATSIGDRNTEAFF. The CDR3 region has the DNA TGTGCCACCAGCATTGGGGACAGGAACACTGAAGCTTTCTTT.

This clone has only a few counts. V gene TRBV4-1 combines with J gene TRBJ1-3, with a weak D call TRBD1 (5 bases). V lost 0 bases to trimming and J lost 2 bases, with 8 bases between them. This CDR3 is built from 15 residues. CDR1 is MGHRA, CDR2 YSYEKL, per germline. The CDR3 region is CASSQDSTAGNTIYF. The CDR3, as DNA: TGCGCCAGCAGCCAAGATTCGACAGCTGGAAACACCATATATTTT.

The V and J genes are TRBV3-1 (or the pseudogene TRBV3-2) and TRBJ1-3; D is unclear. The CDR3 is made up of 15 amino acids. Trimming shortened V by 0 bases and J by 0 bases, and 6 bases separated the two germline ends. Germline V lookup: CDR1 LGHDT, CDR2 YNNKEL (reference sequence). The CDR3 bases are TGTGCCAGCAGCCAAGAGGCAGTCTCTGGAAACACCATATATTTT. Translation gives CASSQEAVSGNTIYF.

Only one count was recorded for this clone. The V and J genes are TRBV5-5 and TRBJ1-2, with D possibly matching TRBD1 (6 bases). Trimming cost V 4 bases and J 4 bases, with 14 bases left between them. Germline-derived CDR1 and CDR2 are SGHKS and YYEKEE (reference sequence). The CDR3 runs to 14 residues. The CDR3 protein is CASSPQGLPYGYTF. The CDR3 DNA reads TGTGCCAGCAGCCCACAGGGACTCCCCTATGGCTACACCTTC.

The V gene is TRBV7-9, the J gene TRBJ1-6, with D possibly matching TRBD1 (6 bases). V was shortened by 1 base and J by 8 bases, with 12 bases between the two germline ends. This CDR3 contains 15 residues. Germline CDR1 is SEHNR and CDR2 is FQNEAQ (reference sequence). The CDR3 nucleotides are TGTGCCAGCAGCTTAGAGGGGACATCTTATTCACCCCTCCACTTT. As protein: CASSLEGTSYSPLHF.

The rearrangement uses TRBV7-9 and TRBJ2-5; D is unresolved. V shed 2 bases and J shed 2 bases, with 15 bases lying between them. CDR1 and CDR2 (germline): SEHNR, FQNEAQ (reference sequence). The CDR3 spans 16 residues. CDR3 DNA sequence: TGTGCCAGCAGCTTATCTGTTTTACGGGTTCAAGAGACCCAGTACTTC. Its translation is CASSLSVLRVQETQYF.

This sequence joins TRBV30 and TRBJ2-2; a weak D match, TRBD2 (5 bases). In germline, CDR1 is GTSNPN, CDR2 SVGIG (reference sequence). Between the trimmed V and J ends, which lost 3 bases and 4 bases, there was a span of 12 bases. The CDR3 has 14 amino acids. The CDR3 DNA reads as TGTGCCTGGAGCGTTATCAGCGGCACCGGGGAGCTGTTTTTT. Translating gives CAWSVISGTGELFF.